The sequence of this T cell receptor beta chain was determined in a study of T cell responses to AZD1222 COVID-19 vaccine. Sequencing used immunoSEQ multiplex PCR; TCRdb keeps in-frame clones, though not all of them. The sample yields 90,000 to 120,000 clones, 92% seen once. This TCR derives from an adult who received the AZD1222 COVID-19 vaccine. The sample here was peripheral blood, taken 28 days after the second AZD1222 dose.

CDR3 DNA: TGTGCCAGTAGTATATCGATAACCTACGAGCAGTACTTC. Its translation is CASSISITYEQYF. The chain uses TRBV19 and TRBJ2-7; no definite D call. Germline CDR1 and CDR2: LNHDA and SQIVND (reference sequence). The CDR3 length is 13 residues. Trimming stripped 2 bases from V and 2 bases from J, with 7 bases between. Together with reference TRBV19 and TRBJ2-7, the CDR3 gives the full variable domain: DGGITQSPKYLFRKEGQNVTLSCEQNLNHDAMYWYRQDPGQGLRLIYYSQIVNDFQKGDIAEGYSVSREKKESFPLTVTSAQKNPTAFYLCASSISITYEQYFGPGTRLTVT.